This T cell receptor (beta chain) was captured in a study of blood T cell repertoires in COVID-19 (dated by TCRdb to about 2020). Study-level background: Samples from collaborators originated in the United States, Italy and Spain and spanned both the acute and convalescent phases of COVID-19. The prospective study material was composed of cDNA or gDNA derived from T cells, B-cell-depleted T cells, or PBMCs. The dataset comprised deeply sampled blood TCRbeta repertoires from subjects exposed to, actively infected with, or recovered from COVID-19. The repertoires were released in a freely available public database meant as a resource for research on the immune response to SARS-CoV-2. Samples came from the ongoing ImmuneRACE study (first 160 participants) plus 1,254 subjects from 6 global collaborators. A de-identified subject ID, COVID-19 status, age in years and sex were almost always included in the sample metadata. Where available, HLA class I and class II types were taken from metadata supplied by the sample provider and were not determined by assay-based typing.

Overall study results and their limits: How much clinical and demographic metadata was included differed by source and by participant, and the metadata was provided uncurated.

Its CDR3 holds 15 amino acids, cysteine through phenylalanine. The entry retains the CDR3 DNA only, 45 bases that are in frame from base 1. Trimming takes 3 bases off V and 2 bases off J; junction bases not matched to a gene: 6. The germline V gene sets CDR1 to SGHAT and CDR2 to FQNNGV. Concerning this clone itself: Its cognate antigen has yet to be identified. No much larger clonotype is one base removed from it; base qualities were not supplied.

TCRbeta CDR3 regions were amplified from genomic DNA using the immunoSEQ Assay, a bias-controlled multiplex PCR. The authors' analysis ran thus. The number of nucleated cells in each sample was estimated from the amplification of reference gene primers within the assay. To quantify the absolute abundance of each unique TCRbeta CDR3 rearrangement, sequence reads were collapsed and filtered. For each sample, productive Simpson clonality was calculated as the square root of Simpson's diversity index across productive rearrangements. This is the immuneACCESS table as TCRdb keeps it, with only in-frame sequences that have V and J called. A part of the clones is gone; compared with another copy, unresolved V genes explain less than half, and the rest is unexplained. V and J calls and clone size follow that table, whereas D and trimming were derived from the DNA. Within this sample are just over 650,000 clones, with more than 80% of them counted one time only. The top ten hold roughly 0.25% of the sample.

Whole blood was collected in K2EDTA tubes by collaborating institutions according to the institutions' own protocols. Collaborator samples were shipped for TCRbeta analysis as frozen whole blood, isolated PBMCs, or DNA extracted from either sample type. Sequencing input: peripheral blood. The sequence was collected from a woman aged 18 to 35 with acute or convalescent COVID-19. Here the chain combines TRBV11-2 and TRBJ1-2, and TRBD1 matches 7 of the central bases. The DNA sequence is TGTGCCAGCAGCTTCGGGACAGCTGTAAACTATGGCTACACCTTC. This yields the protein CASSFGTAVNYGYTF.